The present TCR beta chain was sequenced within a study of T cell repertoires in cytomegalovirus infection. Looking at the study overall: Epitope selection comprised recently identified HLA-C-restricted CMV epitopes and well-studied HLA-B-restricted CMV epitopes.

Each CDR3 protein gets one entry after TCRdb re-called the reads with MiXCR. The table lists about 89,000 distinct CDR3 sequences, 25% to 35% of them singletons. Overall study findings and caveats: HLA-C-restricted CMV-specific TCR beta clonotypes prevailed in the ex vivo response.

Germline V gives CDR1 SGHVT, CDR2 SQSDAQ. V was clipped by 4 bases and J by 5 bases, with 17 bases between them. This CDR3 spans 15 amino acids. Of note for this clonotype: What it binds is not known.

The sample here was CD8+ T cells from cultured PBMCs, taken from culture after CMV antigen stimulation. This sequence was found in a human donor in good health (CMV status not recorded). Some clones in this sample may be carry-over from other donors' samples. V is TRBV7-4 and J is TRBJ2-5; tentative D call: TRBD1 (5 bases). In DNA, the CDR3 is TGTGCCAGCAGCTCCTTCGCTACAGGTTGGGAGACCCAGTACTTC. It encodes CASSSFATGWETQYF.